This note documents a single T cell receptor (beta chain) sequence. The record originates from a study of CD4+ T cells in melanoma. Assay: immunoSEQ multiplex PCR; the TCRdb copy retains only in-frame clones and omits some. The data hold about 140,000 clones, with 92% observed a single time. CDR3 size: 14 residues. In germline, CDR1 is SGHRS, CDR2 YFSETQ. The ends lost 1 base at V and 9 bases at J; junction bases unmatched: 8. The chain recombines TRBV5-1 with TRBJ1-2; 8 bases are a match to TRBD1. This TCR came from a human donor with melanoma. The CDR3 DNA is TGCGCCAGCAGCTTGTTTGACAGGGGATCGAGCTACACCTTC. Protein: CASSLFDRGSSYTF.